The rows below give T cell receptor beta chains drawn from one sample of a study of identical twins. TCRdb re-derived calls from the 5' RACE reads in MiXCR, one entry per CDR3 protein. The sample records 250,000 or so distinct CDR3 sequences, approximately 7% being singletons. The same data also went into a second study, on yellow fever vaccine responses in identical twins.

The specimen sequenced was memory (CD45RO+) T cells sorted from blood. Receptors were obtained from a woman between 18 and 29 years old in good health. Each CDR3 is given with its conserved first and last residue. Fields, in order: clone size, D gene, CDR3 length, J gene, V gene, CDR3 protein, CDR3 DNA. The D gene is left open where the match is weak. Clone size appears in some rows only: once, few, many, or a class for an expanded clone.

many NA 13 TRBJ1-6 TRBV10-3 CAISEERDSPLHF TGTGCCATCAGTGAAGAAAGGGACTCACCCCTCCACTTT
NA NA 16 TRBJ2-3 TRBV4-1 CASSQEPGWGTDTQYF TGCGCCAGCAGCCAAGAGCCAGGGTGGGGCACAGATACGCAGTATTTT
many NA 13 TRBJ1-2 TRBV12-3/TRBV12-4 CASSGRRKDGYTF TGTGCCAGCAGCGGACGGCGGAAGGATGGCTACACCTTC
NA TRBD2 12 TRBJ2-3 TRBV10-3 CATGLATDTQYF TGTGCCACGGGACTAGCCACAGATACGCAGTATTTT
few NA 15 TRBJ2-7 TRBV6-2/TRBV6-3 CASSVGGLTTYEQYF TGTGCCAGCAGTGTCGGAGGGCTAACCACCTACGAGCAGTACTTC
many TRBD2 13 TRBJ2-1 TRBV2 CASSEGLAGEQFF TGTGCCAGCAGTGAAGGACTAGCGGGGGAGCAGTTCTTC
many NA 14 TRBJ2-2 TRBV10-3 CATTGGGNTGELFF TGTGCCACGACCGGAGGGGGGAACACCGGGGAGCTGTTTTTT
NA NA 15 TRBJ2-1 TRBV6-2/TRBV6-3 CASSGDYILYNEQFF TGTGCCAGCAGTGGCGATTACATCCTCTACAATGAGCAGTTCTTC
few NA 16 TRBJ2-5 TRBV7-3 CASSLTGSLLQETQYF TGTGCCAGCAGCTTGACCGGGAGCCTCCTTCAAGAGACCCAGTACTTC
NA NA 16 TRBJ1-1 TRBV27 CASSLRAVYMNTEAFF TGTGCCAGCAGTTTAAGGGCAGTATACATGAACACTGAAGCTTTCTTT
many NA 16 TRBJ2-1 TRBV28 CASRAVGGQNYNEQFF TGTGCCAGCAGGGCCGTAGGGGGGCAAAATTACAATGAGCAGTTCTTC
many NA 16 TRBJ2-3 TRBV5-6 CASSLYWGGTTDTQYF TGTGCCAGCAGCCTCTACTGGGGAGGTACCACAGATACGCAGTATTTT
many TRBD2 16 TRBJ2-1 TRBV27 CASSLSSTRLANEQFF TGTGCCAGCAGTTTATCCTCCACTAGACTAGCGAATGAGCAGTTCTTC
NA TRBD1 15 TRBJ2-5 TRBV11-3 CASSSGQGEVETQYF TGTGCCAGCAGCTCCGGACAGGGGGAAGTAGAGACCCAGTACTTC
few NA 15 TRBJ2-5 TRBV5-1 CASSATGNPQETQYF TGCGCCAGCAGCGCCACCGGGAACCCGCAAGAGACCCAGTACTTC
many NA 14 TRBJ1-1 TRBV3-1 CASSQWQPNTEAFF TGTGCCAGCAGCCAATGGCAGCCAAACACTGAAGCTTTCTTT
few TRBD2 16 TRBJ2-3 TRBV28 CASHKRTSGSTDTQYF TGTGCCAGCCACAAACGGACTAGCGGGAGCACAGATACGCAGTATTTT
NA TRBD1 14 TRBJ1-2 TRBV24-1 CATSDTGQIYGYTF TGTGCCACCAGTGATACGGGACAGATCTATGGCTACACCTTC
many TRBD1 15 TRBJ1-5 TRBV5-6 CASSYRQGYNQPQHF TGTGCCAGCAGCTATCGACAGGGCTACAATCAGCCCCAGCATTTT
NA TRBD2 19 TRBJ2-1 TRBV3-1 CASSRTGLAGASSYNEQFF TGTGCCAGCAGCCGGACGGGACTAGCGGGGGCGAGCTCCTACAATGAGCAGTTCTTC
NA NA 15 TRBJ2-5 TRBV28 CASSLERTVQETQYF TGTGCCAGCAGTTTGGAGCGGACAGTTCAAGAGACCCAGTACTTC
few NA 15 TRBJ1-5 TRBV3-1 CASSQAAGGGQPQHF TGTGCCAGCAGCCAAGCGGCAGGCGGTGGGCAGCCCCAGCATTTT
many TRBD2 18 TRBJ2-7 TRBV12-5 CASGSPSGALAGGPLQYF TGTGCTAGTGGTTCCCCCTCAGGGGCCCTAGCGGGAGGGCCGCTTCAGTACTTC
few NA 12 TRBJ2-7 TRBV25-1 CASSVDPRTFNF TGTGCCAGCAGTGTAGACCCTCGGACTTTCAACTTC
many NA 15 TRBJ2-3 TRBV7-6 CASSQGPSDTDTQYF TGTGCCAGCAGCCAGGGCCCTTCGGACACAGATACGCAGTATTTT
many NA 14 TRBJ2-3 TRBV7-8 CASSFAEPPDTQYF TGTGCCAGCAGCTTTGCGGAACCCCCAGATACGCAGTATTTT
NA NA 14 TRBJ2-3 TRBV20-1 CSARAPISTDTQYF TGCAGTGCTAGGGCCCCCATTAGCACAGATACGCAGTATTTT
NA TRBD1 17 TRBJ2-5 TRBV7-9 CASSLIGTGTAKETQYF TGTGCCAGCAGCTTGATAGGGACCGGGACAGCGAAAGAGACCCAGTACTTC
few TRBD1 15 TRBJ1-1 TRBV7-9 CASSPQGAQYTEAFF TGTGCCAGCAGCCCGCAGGGGGCTCAATACACTGAAGCTTTCTTT
NA NA 13 TRBJ2-2 TRBV6-1 CASAGLNTGELFF TGTGCCAGCGCGGGGTTGAACACCGGGGAGCTGTTTTTT
few NA 12 TRBJ2-1 TRBV25-1 CASSEFWNEQFF TGTGCCAGCAGTGAATTTTGGAATGAGCAGTTCTTC
NA TRBD1 11 TRBJ2-1 TRBV12-3/TRBV12-4 CASKTGLEQFF TGTGCCAGCAAGACAGGGTTGGAGCAGTTCTTC
many NA 13 TRBJ1-5 TRBV25-1 CASSDRRNQPQHF TGTGCCAGCAGCGACAGACGCAATCAGCCCCAGCATTTT
many TRBD2 13 TRBJ2-2 TRBV20-1 CSAKEREYGELFF TGCAGTGCTAAAGAGCGGGAGTACGGGGAGCTGTTTTTT
many TRBD1 14 TRBJ2-3 TRBV12-3/TRBV12-4 CASSWDRSTDTQYF TGTGCCAGCAGTTGGGACAGAAGCACAGATACGCAGTATTTT
many NA 15 TRBJ2-5 TRBV24-1 CATSDLSRGLETQYF TGTGCCACCAGTGATTTGTCCAGGGGCTTGGAGACCCAGTACTTC
many TRBD2 19 TRBJ2-1 TRBV2 CASSRNDLAGGRRSDEQFF TGTGCCAGCAGTCGGAACGATCTAGCGGGGGGGCGTCGATCTGATGAGCAGTTCTTC
many NA 15 TRBJ2-1 TRBV12-3/TRBV12-4 CASSLGLGSRNEQFF TGTGCCAGCAGTTTAGGTCTGGGCAGTAGAAATGAGCAGTTCTTC
many TRBD1 15 TRBJ1-2 TRBV12-3/TRBV12-4 CASSLEGARGYGYTF TGTGCCAGCAGTTTAGAGGGGGCGCGTGGCTATGGCTACACCTTC
few NA 14 TRBJ2-3 TRBV21-1 CASSSWTSPDTQYF TGTGCCAGCAGCAGTTGGACTAGCCCAGATACGCAGTATTTT
few TRBD2 16 TRBJ2-5 TRBV2 CASSAGLAGVRETQYF TGTGCCAGCAGCGCTGGACTAGCGGGGGTGAGAGAGACCCAGTACTTC
many NA 12 TRBJ2-3 TRBV20-1 CSARARVDTQYF TGCAGTGCTAGAGCGAGGGTAGATACGCAGTATTTT
few NA 17 TRBJ1-3 TRBV4-1 CASSQVDMGFSGNTIYF TGCGCCAGCAGCCAAGTCGACATGGGATTCTCTGGAAACACCATATATTTT
NA NA 14 TRBJ2-2 TRBV12-3/TRBV12-4 CASSLRREAGELFF TGTGCCAGCAGTCTTAGGCGTGAGGCCGGGGAGCTGTTTTTT
NA NA 14 TRBJ2-7 TRBV3-1 CASSQGTGTYEQYF TGTGCCAGCAGCCAGGGAACAGGGACCTACGAGCAGTACTTC